The entry below describes one TCR beta chain. Its matching antigen is unknown. This CDR3 has 15 amino acids. With 5 bases removed from V and 1 base from J, the gap between germline ends came to 15 bases. Germline CDR1 SGHTA, CDR2 FQGNSA. This record belongs to a study of OX40 agonist ivuxolimab in advanced cancers. Across the whole study: People who had prior anti-PD-1, anti-PD-L1 or anti-CTLA-4 therapy could take part, and approximately 44% had some.

The study's findings and limits: In CD8+ T cells, expanded clones were on average more numerous than in CD4+.

Only in-frame clones appear in the TCRdb table, and some are missing; sequencing was by immunoSEQ multiplex PCR. This sample carries just over 50,000 clones, about four fifths of them seen once, and the ten largest clones take just over 3%. The source was CD4+ or CD8+ T cells sorted from blood, collected in a trial of the OX40 agonist ivuxolimab. The chain links TRBV7-2 to TRBJ2-7; D is possibly TRBD1 (6 bases). The sequence derives from an adult with an advanced solid tumor such as melanoma, head and neck, liver or kidney cancer. The CDR3 DNA reads as TGTGCCAGCAGCGAAGCAGACAGGCTTTCCTACGAGCAGTACTTC. Translating gives CASSEADRLSYEQYF.